The 16 T cell receptor beta chains given below trace back to one sample, sequenced in a study of cytomegalovirus exposure and HLA in healthy donors. In the PCR, 60 Vbeta and 13 Jbeta primers were used. Using immunoSEQ multiplex PCR, the repertoire was profiled, and TCRdb retains in-frame clones only, with some absent. Of 40,000 to 45,000 clones in the sample, roughly 60% are singletons; the top ten hold about 8.7%. Sequencing was carried out using PBMCs. The receptor source for this set is a human donor in good health.

The chain links TRBV6-1 to TRBJ1-5, with D uncertain. V was shortened by 3 bases and J by 3 bases, with 12 bases between the two germline ends. The CDR3 covers 15 residues. Per germline, CDR1 MNHNS and CDR2 SASEGT. The CDR3 spells CASSEATVNNQPQHF. CDR3 sequence (DNA): TGTGCCAGCAGTGAGGCCACAGTCAACAATCAGCCCCAGCATTTT.

The chain has TRBV28 and TRBJ2-3; D call uncertain. There are 13 residues in the CDR3. The V and J ends lost 5 bases and 0 bases respectively, with 6 bases between them. Germline assignment: CDR1 MDHEN and CDR2 SYDVKM. CDR3 nucleotides: TGTGCCAGCAGTCCCGTAAGCACAGATACGCAGTATTTT. Amino acids: CASSPVSTDTQYF.

This clone has more than one count but fewer than ten. The chain carries TRBV5-4 and TRBJ1-4; maybe TRBD1 (6 bases). The CDR3 has 15 residues. Germline loops: CDR1 SGHNT, CDR2 YYREEE (reference sequence). Trimming shortened V by 2 bases and J by 2 bases, and 10 bases separated the two germline ends. Here the CDR3 reads CASSLQGPTNEKLFF. The CDR3 nucleotides read TGTGCCAGCAGCTTACAGGGTCCCACTAATGAAAAACTGTTTTTT.

The genes are TRBV5-1 and TRBJ1-4, with D perhaps TRBD1 (5 bases). This CDR3 contains 14 residues. The V and J ends lost 0 bases and 4 bases respectively, with 7 bases between them. Germline values: CDR1 SGHRS, CDR2 YFSETQ. The chain's CDR3 is CASSLGDFNEKLFF. The CDR3 DNA reads TGCGCCAGCAGCTTGGGGGACTTTAATGAAAAACTGTTTTTT.

This clone appeared a few times. The chain links TRBV27 to TRBJ2-1, with no clear D. Trimming took off 5 bases at V and 8 bases at J, with 10 bases between the two ends. The CDR3 has 12 residues. The germline V gene encodes CDR1 MNHEY and CDR2 SMNVEV (reference sequence). The CDR3 DNA reads as TGTGCCAGCAGTCTTCTAGGAGATGAGCAGTTCTTC. Amino acid sequence: CASSLLGDEQFF.

As DNA, the CDR3 is TGTGCCAGCAGCCTGAGGGCTGAGCCACCCTACGAGCAGTACTTC. As protein: CASSLRAEPPYEQYF. V gene TRBV4-2 combines with J gene TRBJ2-7; D may be TRBD2 (5 bases). Trimming removed 4 bases at V and 2 bases at J, with 15 bases between. The V gene's germline CDR1 is LGHNA and CDR2 YNFKEQ. This CDR3 comprises 15 residues.

This chain uses TRBV6-5 with TRBJ2-1; D is undetermined. Germline CDR1 and CDR2: MNHEY and SVGAGI. There are 15 residues in the CDR3. V was cut by 0 bases and J by 0 bases, with 6 bases left in between. The CDR3, as DNA: TGTGCCAGCAGTTACTCGGCAAACTCCTACAATGAGCAGTTCTTC. Amino acid sequence: CASSYSANSYNEQFF.

This chain links TRBV15 with TRBJ1-5; D gene uncertain. Trimming removed 1 base at V and 6 bases at J, with 4 bases between. Germline V CDR1 and CDR2: LNHNV, YYDKDF (reference sequence). The CDR3 is 12 amino acids. CDR3: CATSRVSQPQHF. Written as DNA, the CDR3 is TGTGCCACCAGCAGAGTCTCTCAGCCCCAGCATTTT. The full variable domain, completed using reference TRBV15 and TRBJ1-5, is DAMVIQNPRYQVTQFGKPVTLSCSQTLNHNVMYWYQQKSSQAPKLLFHYYDKDFNNEADTPDNFQSRRPNTSFCFLDIRSPGLGDTAMYLCATSRVSQPQHFGDGTRLSIL.

This clone has a handful of counts. V is TRBV7-9 and J is TRBJ2-7; TRBD2 might be the D (7 bases). CDR3 size: 16 residues. V lost 2 bases and J 0 bases, leaving 14 bases between the germline ends. The V gene's germline CDR1 is SEHNR and CDR2 FQNEAQ (reference sequence). The CDR3 sequence: CASSLKVGGLSYEQYF. Written as DNA, the CDR3 is TGTGCCAGCAGCTTAAAGGTGGGGGGGCTCTCCTACGAGCAGTACTTC.

This rearrangement joins TRBV2 to TRBJ1-5, with 7 positions matching TRBD1. V lost 7 bases, J lost 1 base, and 1 base stayed unmatched. The CDR3 is 13 residues long. Germline V gene data show CDR1 as SNHLY and CDR2 as FYNNEI. The CDR3 protein is CASTRGSNQPQHF. CDR3 DNA sequence: TGTGCCAGCACCAGGGGGAGCAATCAGCCCCAGCATTTT.

This clone was seen only once. In the same sample, other DNA sequences code for this CDR3. This chain connects TRBV18 to TRBJ1-5; TRBD1 matches 7 bases. This CDR3 is built from 14 residues. V lost 3 bases, J lost 2 bases, and 1 base stayed unmatched. Germline V gene data show CDR1 as KGHSH and CDR2 as LQKENI. For the CDR3, the DNA is TGTGCCAGCTCACCGGGGACAGGCAATCAGCCCCAGCATTTT. Residues: CASSPGTGNQPQHF.

V and J are TRBV5-1 and TRBJ1-3; TRBD1 matches 7 bases. The ends lost 3 bases at V and 2 bases at J; junction bases unmatched: 2. From germline, CDR1 is SGHRS and CDR2 YFSETQ. The CDR3 length is 14 residues. In DNA, the CDR3 is TGCGCCAGCAGCTATGACAGGGCTGGAAACACCATATATTTT. It yields the protein CASSYDRAGNTIYF.

V is TRBV7-2 and J is TRBJ2-5; 10 positions agree with TRBD2. J was trimmed by 0 bases and V by 2 bases; bases with no gene match: 3. Germline V CDR1 and CDR2: SGHTA, FQGNSA. CDR3 length: 16 residues. In DNA form, the CDR3 reads TGTGCCAGCAGCTTAACTAGCGGGGCTTACCAAGAGACCCAGTACTTC. Encoded protein: CASSLTSGAYQETQYF.

The chain links TRBV28 to TRBJ2-7; tentative D call: TRBD1 (6 bases). This CDR3 is 13 amino acids long. Germline CDR1 is MDHEN and CDR2 is SYDVKM. The ends were cut back, 6 bases at V and 1 base at J, with 10 bases in the middle. The CDR3 nucleotides are TGTGCCAGCAGACCCGGACAGTCCTACGAGCAGTACTTC. This encodes CASRPGQSYEQYF.

The chain has TRBV6-5 and TRBJ1-5, with TRBD1 identical over 9 bases. The CDR3 consists of 14 residues. Germline V gives CDR1 MNHEY, CDR2 SVGAGI. V shed 4 bases and J 7 bases; nucleotides not matched to a gene: 5. This CDR3 is CASSSGQGSQPQHF. CDR3 DNA: TGTGCCAGCAGTTCGGGACAGGGAAGCCAGCCCCAGCATTTT.

The chain is built from TRBV5-5 and TRBJ2-7; TRBD2 is a possible D gene (6 bases). The germline V and J ends were trimmed by 2 bases and 9 bases, with 21 bases remaining between them. CDR3 size: 15 residues. The germline CDR1 and CDR2 sequences are SGHKS and YYEKEE (reference sequence). The CDR3 sequence: CASSFSPDTRGWQYF. DNA of the CDR3: TGTGCCAGCAGCTTCTCCCCGGACACCCGGGGGTGGCAGTACTTC.